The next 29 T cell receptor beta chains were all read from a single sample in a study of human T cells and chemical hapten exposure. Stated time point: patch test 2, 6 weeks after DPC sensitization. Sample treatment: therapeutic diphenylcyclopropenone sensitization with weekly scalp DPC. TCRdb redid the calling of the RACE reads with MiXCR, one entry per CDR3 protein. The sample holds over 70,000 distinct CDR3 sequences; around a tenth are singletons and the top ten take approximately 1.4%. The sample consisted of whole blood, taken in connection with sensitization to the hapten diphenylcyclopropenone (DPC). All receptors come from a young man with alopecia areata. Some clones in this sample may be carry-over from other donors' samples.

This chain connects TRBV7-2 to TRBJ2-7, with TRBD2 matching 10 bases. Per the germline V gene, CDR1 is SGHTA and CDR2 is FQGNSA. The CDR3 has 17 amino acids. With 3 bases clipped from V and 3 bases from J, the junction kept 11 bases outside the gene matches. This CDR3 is CASSFYTSGTPYYEQYF. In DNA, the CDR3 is TGTGCCAGCAGCTTTTATACTAGCGGGACCCCCTACTACGAGCAGTACTTC.

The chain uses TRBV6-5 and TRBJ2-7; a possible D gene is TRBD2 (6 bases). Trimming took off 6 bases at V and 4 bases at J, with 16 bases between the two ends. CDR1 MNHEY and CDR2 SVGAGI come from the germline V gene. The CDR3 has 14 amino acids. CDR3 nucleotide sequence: TGTGCCAGCAGATACGGGACTCAAGCTTACGAGCAGTACTTC. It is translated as CASRYGTQAYEQYF.

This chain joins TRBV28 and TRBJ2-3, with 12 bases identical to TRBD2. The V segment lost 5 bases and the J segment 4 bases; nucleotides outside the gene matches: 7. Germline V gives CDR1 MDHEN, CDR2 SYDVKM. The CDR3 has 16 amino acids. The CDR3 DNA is TGTGCCAGCAGTCCCCTAGCGGGGGGGCGGTCAGATACGCAGTATTTT. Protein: CASSPLAGGRSDTQYF.

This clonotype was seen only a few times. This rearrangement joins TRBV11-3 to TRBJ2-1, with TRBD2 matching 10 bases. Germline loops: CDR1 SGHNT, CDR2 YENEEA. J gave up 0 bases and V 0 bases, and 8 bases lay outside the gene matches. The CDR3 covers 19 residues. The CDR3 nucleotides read TGTGCCAGCAGCTTAGACGGGACTAGCGCCAGATCCTCCTACAATGAGCAGTTCTTC. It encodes CASSLDGTSARSSYNEQFF.

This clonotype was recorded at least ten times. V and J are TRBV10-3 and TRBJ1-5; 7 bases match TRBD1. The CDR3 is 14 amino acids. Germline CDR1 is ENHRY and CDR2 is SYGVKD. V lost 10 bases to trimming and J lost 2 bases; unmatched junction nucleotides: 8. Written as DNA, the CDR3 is TGTGCCACCACAGGGGCGATGGGCAATCAGCCCCAGCATTTT. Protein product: CATTGAMGNQPQHF.

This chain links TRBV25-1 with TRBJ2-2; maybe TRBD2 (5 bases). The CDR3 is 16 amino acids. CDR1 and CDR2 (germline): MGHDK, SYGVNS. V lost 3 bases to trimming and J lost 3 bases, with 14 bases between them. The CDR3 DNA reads TGTGCCAGCAGTGAGGCCGGGATCGGGGACACCGGGGAGCTGTTTTTT. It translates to CASSEAGIGDTGELFF.

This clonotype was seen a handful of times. The CDR3 loop is CASSLRQGPTDTQYF. CDR3 bases: TGTGCCAGCAGCTTAAGGCAGGGTCCGACAGATACGCAGTATTTT. V and J are TRBV7-2 and TRBJ2-3; D is possibly TRBD1 (5 bases). Germline loops: CDR1 SGHTA, CDR2 FQGNSA. V was shortened by 2 bases and J by 3 bases, with 12 bases between the two germline ends. CDR3 length: 15 residues.

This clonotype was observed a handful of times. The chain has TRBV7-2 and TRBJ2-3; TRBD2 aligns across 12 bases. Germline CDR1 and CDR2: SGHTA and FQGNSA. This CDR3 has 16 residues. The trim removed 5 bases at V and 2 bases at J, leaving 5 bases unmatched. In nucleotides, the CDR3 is TGTGCCAGCAGCATACTAGCGGGGGGACTCACAGATACGCAGTATTTT. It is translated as CASSILAGGLTDTQYF.

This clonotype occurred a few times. CDR3 amino acids: CAISLSVNYGYTF. The CDR3 DNA is TGTGCCATCAGTCTTTCTGTAAACTATGGCTACACCTTC. The rearrangement uses TRBV10-3 and TRBJ1-2; D is undetermined. V lost 5 bases and J lost 2, with 9 bases in between. Germline V gene sequence: CDR1 ENHRY, CDR2 SYGVKD. The CDR3 extends over 13 amino acids.

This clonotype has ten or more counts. The CDR3: CASSRSEGREKSGANVLTF. The CDR3 DNA follows: TGCGCCAGCAGCCGATCAGAAGGCAGGGAGAAGTCTGGGGCCAACGTCCTGACTTTC. The chain carries TRBV4-1 and TRBJ2-6; tentatively, D is TRBD1 or TRBD2 (5 bases each). The CDR3 runs 19 residues. V lost 4 bases to trimming and J lost 1 base, with 20 bases between them. CDR1 MGHRA and CDR2 YSYEKL come from the germline V gene.

The DNA for the CDR3 is TGTGCCAGCAGCGACAGGATCTATGGCTACACCTTC. It is translated as CASSDRIYGYTF. The chain combines TRBV28 with TRBJ1-2; possibly TRBD1 for D (6 bases). Germline lookup yields CDR1 MDHEN and CDR2 SYDVKM. Between the trimmed V and J ends, which lost 6 bases and 4 bases, there was a span of 9 bases. This CDR3 comprises 12 residues.

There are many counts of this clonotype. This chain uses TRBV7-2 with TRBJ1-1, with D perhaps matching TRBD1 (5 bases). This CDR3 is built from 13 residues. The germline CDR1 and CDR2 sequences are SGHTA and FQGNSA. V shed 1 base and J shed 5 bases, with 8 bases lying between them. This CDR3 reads CASSLDQGTEAFF. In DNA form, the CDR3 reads TGTGCCAGCAGCTTAGACCAGGGTACTGAAGCTTTCTTT.

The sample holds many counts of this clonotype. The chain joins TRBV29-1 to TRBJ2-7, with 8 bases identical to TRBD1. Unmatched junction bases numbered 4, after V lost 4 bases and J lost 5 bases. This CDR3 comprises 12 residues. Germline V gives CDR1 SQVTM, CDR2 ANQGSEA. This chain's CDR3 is CSVAQGADEQYF. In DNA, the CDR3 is TGCAGCGTTGCGCAGGGGGCCGACGAGCAGTACTTC.

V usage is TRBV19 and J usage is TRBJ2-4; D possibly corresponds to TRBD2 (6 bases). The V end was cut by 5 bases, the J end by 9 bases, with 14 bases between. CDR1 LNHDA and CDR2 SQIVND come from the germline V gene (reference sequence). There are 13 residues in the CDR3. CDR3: CASSSSGAGIQYF. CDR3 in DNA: TGTGCCAGTAGTTCCTCGGGAGCAGGCATTCAGTACTTC.

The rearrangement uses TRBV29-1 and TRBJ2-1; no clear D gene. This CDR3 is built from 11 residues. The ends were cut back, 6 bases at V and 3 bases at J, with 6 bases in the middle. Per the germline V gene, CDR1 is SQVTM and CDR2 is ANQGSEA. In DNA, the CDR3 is TGCAGCGTAAGGTACTACAATGAGCAGTTCTTC. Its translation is CSVRYYNEQFF.

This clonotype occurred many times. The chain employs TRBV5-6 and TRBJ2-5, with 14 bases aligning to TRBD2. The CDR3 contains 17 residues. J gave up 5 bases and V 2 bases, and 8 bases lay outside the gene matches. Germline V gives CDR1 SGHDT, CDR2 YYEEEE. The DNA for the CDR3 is TGTGCCAGCAGCTTTTTGGGACTAGCGGGGGCGGCGGAGACCCAGTACTTC. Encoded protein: CASSFLGLAGAAETQYF.

CDR3 in DNA: TGTGCCAGCAGCTACGGGACGGACTCCTATAATTCACCCCTCCACTTT. This sequence encodes CASSYGTDSYNSPLHF. The chain carries TRBV6-2 or TRBV6-3 and TRBJ1-6, with a weak D call TRBD1 (5 bases). CDR3 size: 16 residues. V shed 6 bases and J shed 0 bases, with 12 bases lying between them. In germline, CDR1 is MNHEY, CDR2 SVGEGT.

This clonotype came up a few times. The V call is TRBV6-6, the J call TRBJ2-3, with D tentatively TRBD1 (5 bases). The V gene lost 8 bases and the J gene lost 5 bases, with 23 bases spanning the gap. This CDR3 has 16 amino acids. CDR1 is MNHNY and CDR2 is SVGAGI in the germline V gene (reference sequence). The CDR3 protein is CASAFLTDSPGDTQYF. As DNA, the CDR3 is TGTGCCAGCGCTTTTCTAACCGACAGCCCGGGAGATACGCAGTATTTT.

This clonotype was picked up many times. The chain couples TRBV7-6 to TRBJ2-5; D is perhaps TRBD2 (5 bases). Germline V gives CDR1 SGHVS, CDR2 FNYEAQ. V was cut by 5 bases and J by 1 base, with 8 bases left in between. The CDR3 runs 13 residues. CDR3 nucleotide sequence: TGTGCCAGCAGCCAGGACTCCCAAGAGACCCAGTACTTC. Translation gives CASSQDSQETQYF.

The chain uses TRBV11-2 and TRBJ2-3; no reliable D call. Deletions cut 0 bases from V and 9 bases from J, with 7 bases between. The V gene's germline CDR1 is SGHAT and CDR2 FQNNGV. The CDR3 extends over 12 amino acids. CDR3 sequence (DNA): TGTGCCAGCAGCTTAGAGCGAGGCACGCAGTATTTT. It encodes CASSLERGTQYF.

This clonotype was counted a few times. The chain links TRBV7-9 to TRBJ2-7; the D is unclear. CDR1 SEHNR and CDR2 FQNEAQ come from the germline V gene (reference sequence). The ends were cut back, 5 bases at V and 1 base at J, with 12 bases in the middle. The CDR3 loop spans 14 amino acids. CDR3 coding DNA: TGTGCCAGCAGCCTACAAGGGTTATCCTACGAGCAGTACGTC. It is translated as CASSLQGLSYEQYV.

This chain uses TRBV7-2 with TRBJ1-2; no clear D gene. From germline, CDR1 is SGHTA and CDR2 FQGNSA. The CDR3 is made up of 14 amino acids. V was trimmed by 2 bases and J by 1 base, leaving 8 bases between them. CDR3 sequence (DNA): TGTGCCAGCAGCTTAAACAGTCTTAACTATGGCTACACCTTC. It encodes CASSLNSLNYGYTF. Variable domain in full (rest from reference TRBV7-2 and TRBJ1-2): GAGVSQSPSNKVTEKGKDVELRCDPISGHTALYWYRQSLGQGLEFLIYFQGNSAPDKSGLPSDRFSAERTGGSVSTLTIQRTQQEDSAVYLCASSLNSLNYGYTFGSGTRLTVV.

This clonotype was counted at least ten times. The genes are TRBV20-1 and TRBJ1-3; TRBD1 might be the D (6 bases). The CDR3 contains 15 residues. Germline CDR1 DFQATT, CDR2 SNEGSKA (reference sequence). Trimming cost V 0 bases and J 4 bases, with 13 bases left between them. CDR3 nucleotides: TGCAGTGCTAGAGATCGAACAGGGCTAGGAAACACCATATATTTT. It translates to CSARDRTGLGNTIYF.

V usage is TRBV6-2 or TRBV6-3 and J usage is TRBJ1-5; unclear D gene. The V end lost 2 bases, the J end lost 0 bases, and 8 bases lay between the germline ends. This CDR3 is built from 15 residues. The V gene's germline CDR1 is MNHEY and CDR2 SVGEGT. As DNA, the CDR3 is TGTGCCAGCAGTTACGAGGCATATAGCAATCAGCCCCAGCATTTT. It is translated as CASSYEAYSNQPQHF.

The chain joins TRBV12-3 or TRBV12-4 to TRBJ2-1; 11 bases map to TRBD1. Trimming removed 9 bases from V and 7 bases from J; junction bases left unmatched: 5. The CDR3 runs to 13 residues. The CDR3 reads CASIRDRGNEQFF. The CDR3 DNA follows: TGTGCCAGTATCCGGGACAGGGGGAATGAGCAGTTCTTC.

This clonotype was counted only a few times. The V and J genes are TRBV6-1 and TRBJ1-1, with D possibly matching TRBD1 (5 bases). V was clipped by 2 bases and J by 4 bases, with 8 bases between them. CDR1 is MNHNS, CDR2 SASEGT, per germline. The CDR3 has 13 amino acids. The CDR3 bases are TGTGCCAGCAGTGAATGGGGCACCACTGAAGCTTTCTTT. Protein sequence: CASSEWGTTEAFF.

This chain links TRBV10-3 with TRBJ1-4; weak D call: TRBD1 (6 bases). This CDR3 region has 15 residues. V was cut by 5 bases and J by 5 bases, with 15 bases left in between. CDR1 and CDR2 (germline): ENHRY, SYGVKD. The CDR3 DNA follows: TGTGCCATCAGTTCGGCCCGGACAGTAAATGAAAAACTGTTTTTT. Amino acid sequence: CAISSARTVNEKLFF.

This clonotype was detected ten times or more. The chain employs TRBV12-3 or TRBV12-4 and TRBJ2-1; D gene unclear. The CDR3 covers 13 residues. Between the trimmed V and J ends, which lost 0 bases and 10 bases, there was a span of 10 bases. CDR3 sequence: CASSLASALEQFF. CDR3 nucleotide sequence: TGTGCCAGCAGTTTAGCGTCCGCTCTGGAGCAGTTCTTC.

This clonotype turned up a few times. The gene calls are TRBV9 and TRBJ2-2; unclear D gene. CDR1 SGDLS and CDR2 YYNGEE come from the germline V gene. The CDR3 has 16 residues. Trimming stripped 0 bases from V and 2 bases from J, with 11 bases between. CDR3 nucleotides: TGTGCCAGCAGCGTAGTCGAGCAATTTAACACCGGGGAGCTGTTTTTT. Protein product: CASSVVEQFNTGELFF.